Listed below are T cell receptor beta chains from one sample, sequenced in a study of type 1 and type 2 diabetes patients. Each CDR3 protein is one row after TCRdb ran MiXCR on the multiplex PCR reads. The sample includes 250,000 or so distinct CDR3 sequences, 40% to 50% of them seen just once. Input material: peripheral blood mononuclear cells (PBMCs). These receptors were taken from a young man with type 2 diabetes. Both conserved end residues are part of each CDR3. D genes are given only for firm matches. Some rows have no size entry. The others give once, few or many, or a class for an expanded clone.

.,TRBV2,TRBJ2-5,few,TGTGCCAGCAGAACCTCCCAAGAGACCCAGTACTTC,CASRTSQETQYF
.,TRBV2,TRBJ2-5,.,TGTGCCAGCAGTGAGAGGTCAGCCATCCCTCGGGAGACCAAGTACTTC,CASSERSAIPRETKYF
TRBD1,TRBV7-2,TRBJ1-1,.,TGTGCCAGCAGTCGGAGACAGGGGACTGAAGCTTTCTTT,CASSRRQGTEAFF
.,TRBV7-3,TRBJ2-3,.,TGTGCCAGCAGCCCTTTGGGGGGGGGCACAGATACGCCGTATTTT,CASSPLGGGTDTPYF
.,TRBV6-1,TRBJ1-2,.,TGTGCCAGCAGTGAAAGAGCGCAGGGCTTAGGATATGGCTACACCTTC,CASSERAQGLGYGYTF
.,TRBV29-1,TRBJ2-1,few,TGCAGCGTTGGCCCTCCCCAAGTGATTTACAATGAGCAGTTCTTC,CSVGPPQVIYNEQFF
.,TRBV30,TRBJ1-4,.,TGTGCCTGCGACTTGGGACTTTCTCTCGGCGATGAAAAACTGTTTTTT,CACDLGLSLGDEKLFF
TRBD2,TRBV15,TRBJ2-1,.,TGTGCCACCACCAATGGGACTAGCGGGAGGAAGCAGTTCTTC,CATTNGTSGRKQFF
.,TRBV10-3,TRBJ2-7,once,TGTGCCATCAGTGAGGCGGGACGTCTGATAGACGAGCAGTACTTC,CAISEAGRLIDEQYF
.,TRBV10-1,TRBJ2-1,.,TGCGCCAGCAGTGAGGATTCGCGCCCCACGCGTGAGCAGTTCTTC,CASSEDSRPTREQFF
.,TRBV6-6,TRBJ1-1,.,TGTGCCAGCAGTTACTACAGTCTGAACACTGAAGCTTTCTTT,CASSYYSLNTEAFF
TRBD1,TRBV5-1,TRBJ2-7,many,TGTGCTAGCAGCTTAGGGACAGGGGGGTACGAGCAGTACTTC,CASSLGTGGYEQYF
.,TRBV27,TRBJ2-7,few,TGTGCCAGCCGCAGGGGGGCTTCCTACGAGCAGTACTTC,CASRRGASYEQYF